Below are 9 T cell receptor beta chains sequenced from a single sample in a study of blood T cell repertoires in COVID-19. Measured with immunoSEQ multiplex PCR; TCRdb has only the in-frame clones, and not every one. The sample records around 220,000 clones, more than 60% being singletons. Sequences were obtained from peripheral blood. These receptors originate from a middle-aged woman with active or convalescent COVID-19.

The rearrangement uses TRBV28 and TRBJ1-2; tentatively, D is TRBD1 (5 bases). The V and J ends lost 3 bases and 0 bases respectively, with 8 bases between them. This CDR3 is built from 14 residues. In germline, CDR1 is MDHEN, CDR2 SYDVKM. The CDR3 loop is CASSFWGTNYGYTF. The CDR3, as DNA: TGTGCCAGCAGTTTTTGGGGCACTAACTATGGCTACACCTTC.

This clone was detected a few times. The V and J genes are TRBV5-4 and TRBJ1-1; TRBD1 matches at 8 bases. V gave up 4 bases and J gave up 3 bases; unmatched junction bases: 8. CDR1 SGHNT and CDR2 YYREEE come from the germline V gene (reference sequence). The CDR3 has 15 amino acids. CDR3 DNA: TGTGCCAGCAGCGGGAGACAGGGGCCCCACACTGAAGCTTTCTTT. Encoded protein: CASSGRQGPHTEAFF.

The chain uses TRBV28 and TRBJ1-2; 10 bases align to TRBD1. The CDR3 spans 17 residues. Germline V gene data show CDR1 as MDHEN and CDR2 as SYDVKM. The trim removed 5 bases at V and 6 bases at J, leaving 15 bases unmatched. In DNA, the CDR3 is TGTGCCAGCAGTGAGAGACAGGGGGCCTACTCCAGCGATGGCTACACCTTC. Translating gives CASSERQGAYSSDGYTF.

This rearrangement joins TRBV9 to TRBJ2-1; D remains ambiguous. This CDR3 has 12 amino acids. Trimming left V 0 bases short and J 10 bases short, with 8 bases between. Germline V gene lookup returns CDR1 SGDLS and CDR2 YYNGEE. The CDR3 protein is CASSVGAWEQFF. The CDR3, as DNA: TGTGCCAGCAGCGTAGGGGCATGGGAGCAGTTCTTC.

This clone was picked up one time. The V call is TRBV6-5, the J call TRBJ1-2; D perhaps matches TRBD1 (6 bases). Germline values: CDR1 MNHEY, CDR2 SVGAGI. The CDR3 is 14 residues long. Deletions cut 2 bases from V and 7 bases from J, with 14 bases between. The CDR3 region is CASSYGGGGVGYTF. The CDR3 nucleotides read TGTGCCAGCAGTTACGGGGGCGGTGGAGTTGGCTACACCTTC.

The rearrangement joins TRBV28 to TRBJ1-2; no clear D gene. The V and J ends lost 6 bases and 3 bases respectively, with 8 bases between them. The germline gives CDR1 MDHEN, CDR2 SYDVKM. This CDR3 has 12 residues. In nucleotides, the CDR3 is TGTGCCAGCAGCAAATACTACTATGGCTACACCTTC. This translates into CASSKYYYGYTF.

This clone was counted a single time. This chain joins TRBV3-1 (or the pseudogene TRBV3-2) and TRBJ1-2; D may be TRBD1 (6 bases). Germline V gene lookup returns CDR1 LGHDT and CDR2 YNNKEL (reference sequence). The length of the CDR3 is 15 residues. Trimming pared 7 bases from V and 0 bases from J, leaving 15 bases between. CDR3 loop: CASTQDRLSNYGYTF. Here the CDR3 DNA reads TGTGCCAGCACCCAGGACAGACTTTCTAACTATGGCTACACCTTC.

The chain links TRBV7-6 to TRBJ1-1; D is ambiguous. Trimming removed 7 bases from V and 1 base from J, with 7 bases in between. CDR1 and CDR2 (germline): SGHVS, FNYEAQ. The CDR3 loop spans 12 amino acids. The CDR3 DNA reads TGTGCCAGCACCGCCGGGAACACTGAAGCTTTCTTT. As protein: CASTAGNTEAFF.

The CDR3 here is CASSLDRTRGGYNEQFF. The CDR3 DNA sequence: TGTGCCAGCAGCTTAGATAGGACGCGGGGGGGTTACAATGAGCAGTTCTTC. The rearrangement uses TRBV11-2 and TRBJ2-1, with TRBD2 matching over 9 bases. V lost 0 bases to trimming and J lost 4 bases; unmatched junction nucleotides: 7. CDR3 length: 17 amino acids. Per germline, CDR1 SGHAT and CDR2 FQNNGV.